This TCR beta chain came from a study of shared clonotypes between healthy human individuals. CDR3 length: 12 residues. Germline V gene lookup returns CDR1 GTSNPN and CDR2 SVGIG (reference sequence). J was trimmed by 10 bases and V by 5 bases; bases with no gene match: 7. Scientists sequenced DNA from unsorted PBMC on ten immunoSEQ deep assay plates. Methods used by the authors: With immunoSEQ giving junction-only sequences and no quality scores, filtering differed. Assay: immunoSEQ multiplex PCR; the TCRdb copy retains only in-frame clones and omits some. V and J calls and clone size are as listed in that table; D and trimming were resolved from the DNA. The table includes about half a million clones, 65% to 85% detected once.

The sequenced sample consisted of PBMCs. The chain combines TRBV30 with TRBJ2-1, with 8 positions matching TRBD2. The sequence was obtained from a woman in her thirties or forties in good health. Some clones in this sample may be carry-over from other donors' samples. The CDR3 here is CAWVAGGLEQFF. The CDR3 DNA is TGTGCCTGGGTGGCGGGGGGACTGGAGCAGTTCTTC. The complete variable domain, with remaining parts taken from reference TRBV30 and TRBJ2-1, reads SQTIHQWPATLVQPVGSPLSLECTVEGTSNPNLYWYRQAAGRGLQLLFYSVGIGQISSEVPQNLSASRPQDRQFILSSKKLLLSDSGFYLCAWVAGGLEQFFGPGTRLTVL.